This is a list of T cell receptor beta chains from one sample in a study of cytomegalovirus exposure and HLA in healthy donors. Only in-frame clones appear in the TCRdb table, and some are missing; sequencing was by immunoSEQ multiplex PCR. The sample includes about 160,000 clones, roughly 80% of them seen just once. Material for sequencing was PBMCs. These receptor sequences come from a male donor in good health and CMV-seropositive. The CDR3 runs from the conserved cysteine through the conserved F or W.

TRBV11-2	TRBJ2-7	CASSPGQGAREQYF
TRBV9	TRBJ1-4	CASSVAGSNEKLFF
TRBV19	TRBJ1-3	CASSVRSSGNTIYF
TRBV6-4	TRBJ2-1	CASSVEASGHNEQFF
TRBV27	TRBJ2-7	CASSLVRVKAGEQYF
TRBV19	TRBJ2-7	CASSMVRRDRRRYEQYF
TRBV5-1	.	CASSVGTVVSYEQYF
TRBV5-8	TRBJ2-1	CASSLWGLASNEQFF
TRBV6-5	TRBJ1-4	CASSYSFGTGKEKLFF
TRBV4-3	TRBJ1-2	CASSQGSEIGGYTF
TRBV19	TRBJ2-7	CASSLRTSGSGEQYF
TRBV10-3	TRBJ1-1	CAISEGQMVYTEAFF
TRBV15	TRBJ2-7	CATSRRQGGDEQYF
TRBV18	TRBJ1-1	CASSLKPTPANTEAFF
TRBV27	TRBJ2-7	CASSTSRGREQYF
TRBV25-1	TRBJ2-2	CASSPTGKNTGELFF